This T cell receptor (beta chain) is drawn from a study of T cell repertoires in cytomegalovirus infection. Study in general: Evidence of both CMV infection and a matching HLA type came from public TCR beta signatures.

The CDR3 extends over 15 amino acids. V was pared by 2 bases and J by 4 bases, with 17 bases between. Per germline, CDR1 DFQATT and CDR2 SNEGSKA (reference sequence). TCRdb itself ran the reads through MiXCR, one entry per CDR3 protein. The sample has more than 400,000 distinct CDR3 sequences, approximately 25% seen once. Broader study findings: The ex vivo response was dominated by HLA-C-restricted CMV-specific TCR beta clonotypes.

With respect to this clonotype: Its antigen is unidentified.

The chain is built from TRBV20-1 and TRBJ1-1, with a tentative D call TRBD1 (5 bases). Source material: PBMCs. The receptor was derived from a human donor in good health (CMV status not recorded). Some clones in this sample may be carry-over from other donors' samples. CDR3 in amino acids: CSARHSLVGVTEAFF. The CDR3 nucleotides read TGCAGTGCTAGACACTCTCTTGTAGGGGTCACTGAAGCTTTCTTT.